This T cell receptor beta chain was retrieved from a study of blood T cell repertoires in COVID-19. On the study more broadly: Acute-phase and convalescent COVID-19 samples originated in the United States, Italy and Spain. PBMCs, B-cell-depleted T cells, or T cells were the source of the cDNA or gDNA that made up the material.

Per the study methods: Amplification from reference gene primers served as the basis for estimated nucleated cell counts. TCRdb's copy holds only in-frame clones and misses some; the assay was immunoSEQ multiplex PCR. The V and J calls and the clone size are those of that table, but D and trimming were determined from the DNA. The table has around 300,000 clones, approximately 86% seen once. CDR1 MDHEN and CDR2 SYDVKM come from the germline V gene. V lost 6 bases and J 6 bases, leaving 18 bases between the germline ends. This CDR3 contains 14 residues. Sequenced material: peripheral blood. The source is a woman in her 30s who had recovered from COVID-19. V gene TRBV28 combines with J gene TRBJ2-7; D might be TRBD1 (6 bases). The CDR3 bases are TGTGCCAGCAGCCTCTTAGGGGGATGGGTCGAGCAGTACTTC. Protein sequence: CASSLLGGWVEQYF. Full variable domain (outside the CDR3, taken from reference TRBV28 and TRBJ2-7): DVKVTQSSRYLVKRTGEKVFLECVQDMDHENMFWYRQDPGLGLRLIYFSYDVKMKEKGDIPEGYSVSREKKERFSLILESASTNQTSMYLCASSLLGGWVEQYFGPGTRLTVT.